This entry describes one T cell receptor (beta chain). The data were taken from a study of cytomegalovirus exposure and HLA in healthy donors. The primer mix had 60 Vbeta and 13 Jbeta primers. Profiling relied on immunoSEQ multiplex PCR, and the TCRdb table lists in-frame clones only, not all of them. The sample has 100,000 to 150,000 clones; approximately 74% are singletons. Material for sequencing was PBMCs. The clonotype was recovered from a man in his forties or fifties in good health and CMV-seropositive.

CDR3 coding DNA: TGTGCCAGCAGTTTCGGGACAGGGAGGCATCAGCCCCAGCATTTT. Its protein product is CASSFGTGRHQPQHF. The gene calls are TRBV6-1 and TRBJ1-5; 9 nucleotides agree with TRBD1. The germline CDR1 and CDR2 sequences are MNHNS and SASEGT. The CDR3 is 15 amino acids. V lost 5 bases to trimming and J lost 5 bases; unmatched junction nucleotides: 7.